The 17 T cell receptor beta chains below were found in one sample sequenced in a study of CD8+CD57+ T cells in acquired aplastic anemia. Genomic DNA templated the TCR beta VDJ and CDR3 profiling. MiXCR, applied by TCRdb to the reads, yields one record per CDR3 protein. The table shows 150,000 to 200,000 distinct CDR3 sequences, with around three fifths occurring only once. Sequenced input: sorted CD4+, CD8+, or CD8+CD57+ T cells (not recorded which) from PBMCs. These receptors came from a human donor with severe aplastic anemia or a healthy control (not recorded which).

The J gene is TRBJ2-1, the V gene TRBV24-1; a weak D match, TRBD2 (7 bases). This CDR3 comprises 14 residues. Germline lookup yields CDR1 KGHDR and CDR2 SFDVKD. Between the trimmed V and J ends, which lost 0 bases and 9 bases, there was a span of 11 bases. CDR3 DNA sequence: TGTGCCACCAGTGATTTGGGGGCGGGGGCTGAGCAGTTCTTC. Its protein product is CATSDLGAGAEQFF.

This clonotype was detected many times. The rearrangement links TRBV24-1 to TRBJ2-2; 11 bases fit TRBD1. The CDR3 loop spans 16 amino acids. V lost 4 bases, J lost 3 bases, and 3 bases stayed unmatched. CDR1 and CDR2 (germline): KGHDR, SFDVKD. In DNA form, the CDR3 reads TGTGCCACCAGTGACCAGGGACAGGGGGACACCGGGGAGCTGTTTTTT. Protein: CATSDQGQGDTGELFF.

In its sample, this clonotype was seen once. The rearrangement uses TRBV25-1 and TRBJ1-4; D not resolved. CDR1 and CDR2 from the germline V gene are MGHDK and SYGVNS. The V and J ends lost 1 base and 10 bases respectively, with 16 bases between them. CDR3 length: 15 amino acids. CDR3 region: CASSESTQWGGKLFF. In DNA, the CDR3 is TGTGCCAGCAGTGAATCGACACAGTGGGGTGGAAAACTGTTTTTT. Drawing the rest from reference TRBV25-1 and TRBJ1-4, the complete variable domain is EADIYQTPRYLVIGTGKKITLECSQTMGHDKMYWYQQDPGMELHLIHYSYGVNSTEKGDLSSESTVSRIRTEHFPLTLESARPSHTSQYLCASSESTQWGGKLFFGSGTQLSVL.

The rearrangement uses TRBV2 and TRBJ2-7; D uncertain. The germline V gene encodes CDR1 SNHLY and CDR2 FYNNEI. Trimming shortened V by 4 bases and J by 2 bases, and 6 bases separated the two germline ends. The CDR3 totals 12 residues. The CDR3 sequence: CASSAGPYEQYF. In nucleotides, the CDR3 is TGTGCCAGCAGTGCAGGTCCCTACGAGCAGTACTTC.

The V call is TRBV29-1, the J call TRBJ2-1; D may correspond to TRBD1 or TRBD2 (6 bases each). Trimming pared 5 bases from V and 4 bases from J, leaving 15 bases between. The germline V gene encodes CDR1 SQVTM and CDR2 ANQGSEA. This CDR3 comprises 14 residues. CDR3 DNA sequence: TGCAGCGTTTCCCTTGGGGGGCTTTACAATGAGCAGTTCTTC. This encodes CSVSLGGLYNEQFF.

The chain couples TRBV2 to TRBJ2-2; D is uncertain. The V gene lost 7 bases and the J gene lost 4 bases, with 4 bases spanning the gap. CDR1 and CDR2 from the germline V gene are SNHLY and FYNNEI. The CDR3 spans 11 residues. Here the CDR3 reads CASTATGELFF. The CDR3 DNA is TGTGCCAGCACTGCCACCGGGGAGCTGTTTTTT.

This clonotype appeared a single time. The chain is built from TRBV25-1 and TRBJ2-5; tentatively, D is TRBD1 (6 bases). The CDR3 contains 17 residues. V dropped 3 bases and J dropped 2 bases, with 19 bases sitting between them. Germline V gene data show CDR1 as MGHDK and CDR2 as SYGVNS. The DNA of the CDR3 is TGTGCCAGCAGTGACCTGACAGGCGACCTCCGACAAGAGACCCAGTACTTC. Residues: CASSDLTGDLRQETQYF.

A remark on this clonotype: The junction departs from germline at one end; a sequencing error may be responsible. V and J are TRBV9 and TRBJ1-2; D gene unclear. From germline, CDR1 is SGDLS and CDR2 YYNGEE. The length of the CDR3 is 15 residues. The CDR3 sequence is CASSVGRAQVYGYSF. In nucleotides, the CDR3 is TGTGCCAGCAGCGTAGGAAGGGCTCAAGTTTATGGCTACTCCTTC.

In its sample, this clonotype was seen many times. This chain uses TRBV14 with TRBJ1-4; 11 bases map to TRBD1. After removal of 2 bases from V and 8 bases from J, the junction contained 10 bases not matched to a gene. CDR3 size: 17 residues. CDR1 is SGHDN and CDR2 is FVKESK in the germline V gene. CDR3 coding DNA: TGTGCCAGCAGCCAATTTATTCCGGGACAGGGGGAAGAAAAACTGTTTTTT. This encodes CASSQFIPGQGEEKLFF.

This CDR3 is CASSLGSDSDTQYF. The CDR3, as DNA: TGTGCCAGCAGCTTAGGTTCTGACTCAGATACGCAGTATTTT. The genes are TRBV7-9 and TRBJ2-3; no clear D gene. The germline CDR1 and CDR2 sequences are SEHNR and FQNEAQ (reference sequence). The ends were cut back, 1 base at V and 4 bases at J, with 9 bases in the middle. This CDR3 comprises 14 residues. Looking up the rest from reference TRBV7-9 and TRBJ2-3 gives the full variable domain: DTGVSQNPRHKITKRGQNVTFRCDPISEHNRLYWYRQTLGQGPEFLTYFQNEAQLEKSRLLSDRFSAERPKGSFSTLEIQRTEQGDSAMYLCASSLGSDSDTQYFGPGTRLTVL.

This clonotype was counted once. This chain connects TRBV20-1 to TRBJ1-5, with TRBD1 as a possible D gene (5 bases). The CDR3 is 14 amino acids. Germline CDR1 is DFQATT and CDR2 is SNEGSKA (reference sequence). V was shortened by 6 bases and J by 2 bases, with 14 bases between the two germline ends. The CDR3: CSALSGGGNQPQHF. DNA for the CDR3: TGCAGTGCCCTGTCCGGGGGGGGCAATCAGCCCCAGCATTTT.

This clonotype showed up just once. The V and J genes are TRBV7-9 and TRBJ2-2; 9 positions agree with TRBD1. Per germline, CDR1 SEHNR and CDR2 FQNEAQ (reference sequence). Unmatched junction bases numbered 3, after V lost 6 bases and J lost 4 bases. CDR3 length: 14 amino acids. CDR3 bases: TGTGCCAGCAGTACAGGGGGCGGCACCGGGGAGCTGTTTTTT. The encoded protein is CASSTGGGTGELFF.

Here the CDR3 reads CASSLEFGRKNTEAFF. CDR3 nucleotides: TGTGCCAGCAGCTTAGAGTTTGGACGGAAGAACACTGAAGCTTTCTTT. The gene calls are TRBV11-2 and TRBJ1-1, with D hard to call. Trimming took 0 bases from V and 1 from J, leaving 12 bases between them. This CDR3 comprises 16 residues. Per germline, CDR1 SGHAT and CDR2 FQNNGV. The full variable domain, in which reference TRBV11-2 and TRBJ1-1 provide the parts outside the CDR3, is EAGVAQSPRYKIIEKRQSVAFWCNPISGHATLYWYQQILGQGPKLLIQFQNNGVVDDSQLPKDRFSAERLKGVDSTLKIQPAKLEDSAVYLCASSLEFGRKNTEAFFGQGTRLTVV.

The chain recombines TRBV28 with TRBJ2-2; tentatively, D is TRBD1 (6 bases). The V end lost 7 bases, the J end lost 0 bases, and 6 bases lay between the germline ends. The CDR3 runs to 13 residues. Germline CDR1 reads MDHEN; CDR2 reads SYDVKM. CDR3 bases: TGTGCCAGCAAGGGGGCGAACACCGGGGAGCTGTTTTTT. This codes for CASKGANTGELFF.

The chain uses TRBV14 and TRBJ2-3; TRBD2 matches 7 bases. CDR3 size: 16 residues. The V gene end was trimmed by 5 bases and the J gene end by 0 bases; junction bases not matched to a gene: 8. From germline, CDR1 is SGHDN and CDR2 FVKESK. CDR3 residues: CASSLTGGLSTDTQYF. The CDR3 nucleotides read TGTGCCAGCAGCTTAACGGGAGGCCTAAGCACAGATACGCAGTATTTT. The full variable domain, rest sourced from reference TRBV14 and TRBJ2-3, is EAGVTQFPSHSVIEKGQTVTLRCDPISGHDNLYWYRRVMGKEIKFLLHFVKESKQDESGMPNNRFLAERTGGTYSTLKVQPAELEDSGVYFCASSLTGGLSTDTQYFGPGTRLTVL.

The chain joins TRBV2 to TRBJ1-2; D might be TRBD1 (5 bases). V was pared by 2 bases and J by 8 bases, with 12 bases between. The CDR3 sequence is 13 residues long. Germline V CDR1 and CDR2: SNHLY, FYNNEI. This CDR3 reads CASSESRVGGYTF. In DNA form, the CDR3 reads TGTGCCAGCAGTGAAAGCAGGGTTGGAGGCTACACCTTC.

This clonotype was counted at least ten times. The DNA of the CDR3 is TGTGCCAGCAGATTACTCGGAGGATTACAAGAGACCCAGTACTTC. This codes for CASRLLGGLQETQYF. The V call is TRBV6-5, the J call TRBJ2-5; a possible D gene is TRBD2 (5 bases). The germline V gene encodes CDR1 MNHEY and CDR2 SVGAGI. The CDR3 sequence is 15 residues long. V was clipped by 6 bases and J by 2 bases, with 16 bases between them.